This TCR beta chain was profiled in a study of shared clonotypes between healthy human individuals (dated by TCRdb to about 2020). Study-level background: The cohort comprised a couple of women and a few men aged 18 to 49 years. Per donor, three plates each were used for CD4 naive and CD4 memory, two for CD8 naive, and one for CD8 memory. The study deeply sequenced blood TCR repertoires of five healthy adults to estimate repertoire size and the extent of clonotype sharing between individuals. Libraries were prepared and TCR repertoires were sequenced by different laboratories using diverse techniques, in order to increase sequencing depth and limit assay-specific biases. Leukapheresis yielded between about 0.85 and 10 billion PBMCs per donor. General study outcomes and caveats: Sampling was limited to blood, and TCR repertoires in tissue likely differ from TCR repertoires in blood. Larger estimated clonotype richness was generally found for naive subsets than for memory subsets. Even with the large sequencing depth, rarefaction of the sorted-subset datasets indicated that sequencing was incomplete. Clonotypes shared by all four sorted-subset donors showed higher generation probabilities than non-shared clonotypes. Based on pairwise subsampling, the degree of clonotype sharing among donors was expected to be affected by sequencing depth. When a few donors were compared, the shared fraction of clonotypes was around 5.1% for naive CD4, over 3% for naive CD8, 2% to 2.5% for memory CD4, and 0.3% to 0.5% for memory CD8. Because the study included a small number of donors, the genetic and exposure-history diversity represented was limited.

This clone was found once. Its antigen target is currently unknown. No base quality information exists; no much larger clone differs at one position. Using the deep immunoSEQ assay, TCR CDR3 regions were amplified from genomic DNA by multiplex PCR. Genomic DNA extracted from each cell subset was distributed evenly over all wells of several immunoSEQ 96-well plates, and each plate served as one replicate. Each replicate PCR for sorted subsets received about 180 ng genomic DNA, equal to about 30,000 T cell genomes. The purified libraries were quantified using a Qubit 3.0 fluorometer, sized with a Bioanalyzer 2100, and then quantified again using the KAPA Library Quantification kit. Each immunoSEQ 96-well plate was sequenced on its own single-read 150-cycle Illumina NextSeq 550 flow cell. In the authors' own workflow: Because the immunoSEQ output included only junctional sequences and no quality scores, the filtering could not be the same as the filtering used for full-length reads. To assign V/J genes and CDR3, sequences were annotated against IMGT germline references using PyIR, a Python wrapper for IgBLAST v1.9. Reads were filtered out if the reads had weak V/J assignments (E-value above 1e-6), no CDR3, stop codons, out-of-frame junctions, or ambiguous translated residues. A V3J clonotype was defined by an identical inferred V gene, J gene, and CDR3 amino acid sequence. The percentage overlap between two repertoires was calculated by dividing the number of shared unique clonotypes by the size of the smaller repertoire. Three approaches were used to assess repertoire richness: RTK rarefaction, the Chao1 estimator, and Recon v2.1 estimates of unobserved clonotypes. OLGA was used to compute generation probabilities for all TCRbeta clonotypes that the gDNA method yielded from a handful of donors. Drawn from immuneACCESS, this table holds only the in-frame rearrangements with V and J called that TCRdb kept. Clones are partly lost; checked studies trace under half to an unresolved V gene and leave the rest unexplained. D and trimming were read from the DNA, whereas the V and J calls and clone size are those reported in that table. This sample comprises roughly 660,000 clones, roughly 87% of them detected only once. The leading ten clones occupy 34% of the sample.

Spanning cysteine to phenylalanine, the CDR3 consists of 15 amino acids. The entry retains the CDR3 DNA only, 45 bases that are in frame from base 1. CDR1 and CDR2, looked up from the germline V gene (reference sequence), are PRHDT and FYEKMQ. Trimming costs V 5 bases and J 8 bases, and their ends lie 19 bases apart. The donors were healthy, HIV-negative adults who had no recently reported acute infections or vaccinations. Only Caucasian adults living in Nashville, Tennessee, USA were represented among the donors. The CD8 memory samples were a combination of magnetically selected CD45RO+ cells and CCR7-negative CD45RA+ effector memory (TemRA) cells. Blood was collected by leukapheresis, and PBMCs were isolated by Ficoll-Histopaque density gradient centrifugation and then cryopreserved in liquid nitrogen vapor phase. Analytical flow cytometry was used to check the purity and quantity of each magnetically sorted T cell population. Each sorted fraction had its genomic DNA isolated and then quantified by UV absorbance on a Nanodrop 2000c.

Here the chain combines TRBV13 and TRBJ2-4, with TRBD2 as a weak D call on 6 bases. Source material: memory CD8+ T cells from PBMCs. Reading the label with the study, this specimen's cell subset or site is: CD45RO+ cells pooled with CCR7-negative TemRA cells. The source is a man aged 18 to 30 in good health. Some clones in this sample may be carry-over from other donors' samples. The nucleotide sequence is TGTGCCAGCAGCGCCGGACGTTCCACGGGGGACATTCAGTACTTC. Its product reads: CASSAGRSTGDIQYF.